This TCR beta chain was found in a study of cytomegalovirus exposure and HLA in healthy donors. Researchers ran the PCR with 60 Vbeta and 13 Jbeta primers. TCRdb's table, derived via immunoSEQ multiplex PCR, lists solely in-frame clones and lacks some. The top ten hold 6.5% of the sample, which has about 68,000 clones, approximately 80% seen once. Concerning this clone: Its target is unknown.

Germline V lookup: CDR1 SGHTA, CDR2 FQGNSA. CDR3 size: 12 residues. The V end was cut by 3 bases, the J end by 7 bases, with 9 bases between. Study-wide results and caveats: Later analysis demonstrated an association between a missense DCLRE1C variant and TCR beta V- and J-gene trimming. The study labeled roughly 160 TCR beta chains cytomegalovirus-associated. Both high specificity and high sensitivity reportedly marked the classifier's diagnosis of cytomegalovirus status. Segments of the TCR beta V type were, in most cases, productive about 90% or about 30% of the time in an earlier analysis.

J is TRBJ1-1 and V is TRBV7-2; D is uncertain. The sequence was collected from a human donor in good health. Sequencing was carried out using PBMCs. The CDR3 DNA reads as TGTGCCAGCAGCTTCTCCCGGGGTGAAGCTTTCTTT. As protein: CASSFSRGEAFF.